This T cell receptor beta chain was captured by sequencing in a study of metastatic and nonmetastatic thyroid tumors. Overall study findings and caveats: It was reportedly found that TCR beta diversity was significantly higher in malignant thyroid tumors than in benign nodules, a difference seen in both blood and tumor samples.

TCRdb re-called clones via MiXCR from the PCR reads. The sample holds some 84,000 clones, about 9.1% seen once. Each patient came to thyroid surgery without any prior treatment (of any kind). With regard to this clone: The antigen remains unidentified.

This CDR3 is 13 amino acids long. Germline values: CDR1 MRHNA, CDR2 SNTAGT. The V gene lost 4 bases and the J gene lost 6 bases, with 12 bases spanning the gap. The sequence derives from a female donor with papillary thyroid cancer or a benign thyroid nodule (not recorded which). Some clones in this sample may be carry-over from other donors' samples. Sequenced: blood. The chain has TRBV6-4 and TRBJ1-1; a possible D gene is TRBD1 (5 bases). The CDR3 coding sequence is TGTGCCAGCAGTGCAGGGAAGATCTCTGAAGCTTTCTTT. Protein sequence: CASSAGKISEAFF.